Following are 7 T cell receptor beta chains from one sample sequenced in a study of Graves' ophthalmopathy and Graves' hyperthyroidism. RNA transcripts were the template, and TCR beta CDR3 regions were amplified from them. First-round RT-PCR employed HTBI primers, with a second-round multiplex PCR after it. TCRdb recomputed calls from the multiplex PCR reads with MiXCR, one row per CDR3 protein. The data contain 300,000 or so distinct CDR3 sequences, roughly a sixth of them seen just once; the ten biggest clones take up 9% to 15%. Sequencing was performed on peripheral blood. The receptors stem from an adult man with Graves' ophthalmopathy.

This clonotype was detected ten times or more. The CDR3 reads CASSVRGQTQYF. The CDR3 region has the DNA TGTGCCAGCAGTGTGAGGGGACAGACCCAGTACTTC. The rearrangement uses TRBV12-3 or TRBV12-4 and TRBJ2-5; TRBD1 or TRBD2 may be the D gene (5 bases each). The V end lost 5 bases, the J end lost 6 bases, and 10 bases lay between the germline ends. The CDR3 contains 12 residues.

This clonotype was detected many times. The genes are TRBV24-1 and TRBJ2-5; TRBD1 or TRBD2 may be the D gene (5 bases each). The V and J ends lost 5 bases and 3 bases respectively, with 18 bases between them. Germline V gene sequence: CDR1 KGHDR, CDR2 SFDVKD. The CDR3 sequence is 16 residues long. CDR3 sequence: CATSGTVGEMEETQYF. CDR3 in DNA: TGTGCCACCAGTGGAACGGTAGGGGAGATGGAAGAGACCCAGTACTTC.

At least ten counts were recorded for this clonotype. The chain combines TRBV29-1 with TRBJ1-1; tentative D call: TRBD1 (6 bases). The germline gives CDR1 SQVTM, CDR2 ANQGSEA. Trimming took off 4 bases at V and 0 bases at J, with 12 bases between the two ends. The CDR3 runs 14 residues. The CDR3, as DNA: TGCAGCGTTGGTGGACAGAGGATGAACACTGAAGCTTTCTTT. Protein sequence: CSVGGQRMNTEAFF.

This clonotype appeared many times. J is TRBJ1-2 and V is TRBV3-1, with D possibly TRBD1 on 6 matching bases. Trimming removed 5 bases from V and 4 bases from J, with 14 bases in between. Per germline, CDR1 LGHDT and CDR2 YNNKEL (reference sequence). The CDR3 loop spans 14 amino acids. The CDR3 DNA reads TGTGCCAGCAGCTTTCACAGGGTACTCTATGGCTACACCTTC. It encodes CASSFHRVLYGYTF.

This clonotype was picked up many times. V gene TRBV3-1 combines with J gene TRBJ1-5, with 7 bases matching TRBD1. There are 17 residues in the CDR3. Losses at the gene ends were 1 base for V and 3 bases for J; bases not matched to a gene: 9. Germline assignment: CDR1 LGHDT and CDR2 YNNKEL (reference sequence). The CDR3 DNA is TGTGCCAGCAGCCAAGCTTCCCAGACAGGGACCAATCAGCCCCAGCATTTT. It encodes CASSQASQTGTNQPQHF.

This clonotype came up a few times. The junction and the germline gene differ at one end; a read error may be behind it. The rearrangement links TRBV12-3 or TRBV12-4 to TRBJ1-2, with a weak D call TRBD1 (6 bases). The CDR3 is made up of 14 amino acids. In DNA, the CDR3 is TGTGCCAGCAGTCGTGTCCAGGGGTACTATGGCTACATCTTC. It codes for CASSRVQGYYGYIF.

There are many counts of this clonotype. This chain uses TRBV11-2 with TRBJ2-5; unclear D gene. The V gene's germline CDR1 is SGHAT and CDR2 FQNNGV. The CDR3 consists of 15 residues. V dropped 0 bases and J dropped 7 bases, with 15 bases sitting between them. The CDR3 region has the DNA TGTGCCAGCAGCTTAGATGGGGTCCAAGTAGGGACCCAGTACTTC. Its translation is CASSLDGVQVGTQYF.